The 9 T cell receptor beta chains listed next were all sequenced from one sample in a study of a mutant IDH1 vaccine in newly diagnosed glioma. The method was immunoSEQ multiplex PCR; TCRdb's version includes in-frame clones alone and lacks a portion of them. The sample yields about 26,000 clones, more than 60% seen once. Time point: week 5, during vaccination. A single vaccine dose contained 300 ug of mutant IDH1 20-mer peptide, and topical imiquimod was used with it. Their antigens are not known. Material: PBMCs, obtained from a glioma patient whose treatment included an IDH1 peptide vaccine. The source of these receptors is a man aged 35-49 years with glioma. Some clones in this sample may be carry-over from other donors' samples.

The chain has TRBV6-1 and TRBJ1-2; D unclear. Per the germline V gene, CDR1 is MNHNS and CDR2 is SASEGT. Trimming took off 2 bases at V and 2 bases at J, with 6 bases between the two ends. The CDR3 spans 13 residues. The CDR3 nucleotides read TGTGCCAGCAGTGAAACGGGAAACTATGGCTACACCTTC. Amino acids: CASSETGNYGYTF.

The J gene is TRBJ2-2, the V gene TRBV21-1; the table calls TRBD2, which could not be checked here. TRBV21-1 is termed a pseudogene. CDR3 length: 15 amino acids. Written as DNA, the CDR3 is TGTGCCAGCACCTCCCCAGGAAACCGGGAGTGGGAGCTGTTTTTT. Residues: CASTSPGNREWELFF.

This clone has just one count. The J gene is TRBJ1-1, the V gene TRBV2; D is perhaps TRBD1 (5 bases). The germline CDR1 and CDR2 sequences are SNHLY and FYNNEI. Trimming left V 9 bases short and J 3 bases short, with 17 bases between. The CDR3 runs to 14 residues. The CDR3: CASSIRAYDTEAFF. CDR3 DNA sequence: TGTGCCAGTTCTATCAGGGCGTATGACACTGAAGCTTTCTTT. The whole variable domain, filled in from reference TRBV2 and TRBJ1-1, reads EPEVTQTPSHQVTQMGQEVILRCVPISNHLYFYWYRQILGQKVEFLVSFYNNEISEKSEIFDDQFSVERPDGSNFTLKIRSTKLEDSAMYFCASSIRAYDTEAFFGQGTRLTVV.

This rearrangement joins TRBV7-9 to TRBJ1-2, with D hard to call. The CDR3 has 14 residues. V was shortened by 0 bases and J by 6 bases, with 11 bases between the two germline ends. Germline V gene data show CDR1 as SEHNR and CDR2 as FQNEAQ (reference sequence). In DNA form, the CDR3 reads TGTGCCAGCAGCTTAGCGGGAGAGACACATGGCTACACCTTC. This codes for CASSLAGETHGYTF.

This chain joins TRBV2 and TRBJ2-1; D is ambiguous. The CDR3 consists of 11 residues. Germline assignment: CDR1 SNHLY and CDR2 FYNNEI. V shed 7 bases and J shed 7 bases, with 8 bases lying between them. The DNA of the CDR3 is TGTGCCAGCACTACATGGAATGAGCAGTTCTTC. Encoded protein: CASTTWNEQFF.

The V and J genes are TRBV15 and TRBJ1-2, with no clear D. Trimming took off 1 base at V and 0 bases at J, with 3 bases between the two ends. This CDR3 spans 13 amino acids. Germline V gives CDR1 LNHNV, CDR2 YYDKDF (reference sequence). CDR3 protein: CATSRVPNYGYTF. The DNA of the CDR3 is TGTGCCACCAGCAGAGTCCCTAACTATGGCTACACCTTC.

This clone has just a few counts. The genes are TRBV7-9 and TRBJ2-1; possibly TRBD1 for D (6 bases). Between the trimmed V and J ends, which lost 7 bases and 2 bases, there was a span of 15 bases. The CDR3 is made up of 15 amino acids. CDR1 is SEHNR and CDR2 is FQNEAQ in the germline V gene (reference sequence). The CDR3 nucleotides are TGTGCCAGCACCTCCGTGACAGGAACCTACAATGAGCAGTTCTTC. This encodes CASTSVTGTYNEQFF.

V and J are TRBV4-1 and TRBJ1-6, with D maybe TRBD1 (5 bases). Trimming stripped 0 bases from V and 7 bases from J, with 16 bases between. The CDR3 runs to 17 residues. The V gene's germline CDR1 is MGHRA and CDR2 YSYEKL. In DNA form, the CDR3 reads TGCGCCAGCAGCCAAGAAGGGACGGACCCATACAATTCACCCCTCCACTTT. This encodes CASSQEGTDPYNSPLHF.

The chain is built from TRBV6-5 and TRBJ2-3; 7 bases align to TRBD2. The CDR3 has 15 residues. Germline values: CDR1 MNHEY, CDR2 SVGAGI. V shed 4 bases, J shed 5 bases, and the junction held 9 bases outside the gene matches. CDR3 residues: CASSLLGGVIDTQYF. Here the CDR3 DNA reads TGTGCCAGCAGTTTACTGGGAGGGGTCATAGATACGCAGTATTTT.